This T cell receptor beta chain was identified in a study of cytomegalovirus exposure and HLA in healthy donors. The primer mix had 60 Vbeta and 13 Jbeta primers. The assay was immunoSEQ multiplex PCR, and TCRdb's table has in-frame clones only and misses some. The data hold fewer than 250,000 clones, with about three quarters observed a single time. Findings and caveats of the study: Under in vitro conditions, a few CMV-associated chains were confirmed as specific for CMV antigens. When analyzed later, a missense DCLRE1C variant was found to be linked to TCR beta V- and J-gene trimming. Based on reports, TCR beta sequences accurately predicted HLA-A and HLA-B alleles for most subjects.

Worth noting for this clone: Its cognate antigen is unknown.

This TCR was recovered from a male donor in good health and CMV-seronegative. Input material: PBMCs.

The CDR3 region is CAAQETGLAGDRETQYF. The CDR3 DNA sequence: TGTGCCGCTCAAGAGACGGGACTAGCGGGAGACAGGGAGACCCAGTACTTC. V and J are TRBV11-2 and TRBJ2-5; 14 bases line up with TRBD2. This CDR3 spans 17 amino acids. The V segment lost 11 bases and the J segment 5 bases; nucleotides outside the gene matches: 16. The germline V gene has CDR1 SGHAT and CDR2 FQNNGV.